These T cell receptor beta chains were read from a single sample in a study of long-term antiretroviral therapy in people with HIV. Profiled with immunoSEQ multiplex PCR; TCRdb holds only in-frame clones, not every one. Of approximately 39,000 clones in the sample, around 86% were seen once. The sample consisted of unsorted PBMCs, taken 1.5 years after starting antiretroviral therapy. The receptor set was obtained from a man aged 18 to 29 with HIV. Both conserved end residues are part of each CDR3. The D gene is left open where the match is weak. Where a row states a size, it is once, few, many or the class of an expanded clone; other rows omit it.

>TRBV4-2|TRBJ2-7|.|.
TGTGCCAGCAGCCAACCGGGACAAGAGTACGAGCAGTACTTC
CASSQPGQEYEQYF
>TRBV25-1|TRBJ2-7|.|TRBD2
TGTGCCAGCAGCGACCACGCCGGGACTAGCGTCGAGCAGTACTTC
CASSDHAGTSVEQYF
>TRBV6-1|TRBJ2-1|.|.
TGTGCCAGCAGTGAAGCGCTCAACGACTACAACAATGAGCAGTTCTTC
CASSEALNDYNNEQFF
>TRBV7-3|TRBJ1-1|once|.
TGTGCCAGCAGCTCCGTTCCGGGTTCCGAAGCTTTCTTT
CASSSVPGSEAFF
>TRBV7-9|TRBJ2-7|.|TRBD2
TGTGCCAGCACCCCCGGGGGGGTGCTAGCGGGTGAGCAGTACTTC
CASTPGGVLAGEQYF
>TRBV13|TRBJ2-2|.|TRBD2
TGTGCCAGCAGCAACGGACTAGCGGGAGGACGGACCGGGGAGCTGTTTTTT
CASSNGLAGGRTGELFF
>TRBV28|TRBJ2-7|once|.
TGTGCCAGCAGTCCCCTCCCGGGATTACCCTACGAGCAGTACTTC
CASSPLPGLPYEQYF
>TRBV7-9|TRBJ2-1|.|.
TGTGCCAGCAGCTCGACAGGTCGGGTAGAGCAGTTCTTC
CASSSTGRVEQFF
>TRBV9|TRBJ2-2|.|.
TGTGCCAGCAGCGCCCCGAACACCGGGGAGCTGTTTTTT
CASSAPNTGELFF
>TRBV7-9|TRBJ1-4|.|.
TGTGCCAGCAGGACGGGAGGAGTTAATGAAAAACTGTTTTTT
CASRTGGVNEKLFF
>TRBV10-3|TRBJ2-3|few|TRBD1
TGTGCCATCCTTGACAGGGGCTCAGATACGCAGTATTTT
CAILDRGSDTQYF
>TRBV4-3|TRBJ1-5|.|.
TGCGCCAGCAGCCAAGGCAGGGGAAGCAATCAGCCCCAGCATTTT
CASSQGRGSNQPQHF
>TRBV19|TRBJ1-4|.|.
TGTGCCAGTAGTATAATGGGGGCGGCTAATGAAAAACTGTTTTTT
CASSIMGAANEKLFF
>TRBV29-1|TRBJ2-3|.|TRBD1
TGCAGCGTTGAAGGGACAGGGTCTGGGCTCACAGATACGCAGTATTTT
CSVEGTGSGLTDTQYF
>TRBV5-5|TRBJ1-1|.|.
TGTGCCAGCAGCTCCACCCGGGGCACTGAAGCTTTCTTT
CASSSTRGTEAFF
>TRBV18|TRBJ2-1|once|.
TGTGCCAGCTCACCACTCGCCGGTGAGCAGTTCTTC
CASSPLAGEQFF
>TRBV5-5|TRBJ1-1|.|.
TGTGCCAGCAGCTTTCTGTCAGACTTGAACACTGAAGCTTTCTTT
CASSFLSDLNTEAFF
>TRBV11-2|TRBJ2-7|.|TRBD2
TGTGCCAGCAGCCTAACAGGACTAGCGGGCCTTTACGAGCAGTACTTC
CASSLTGLAGLYEQYF
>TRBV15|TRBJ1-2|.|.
TGTGCCACCAGCAGAGATACTGCGGGGGGCTATGGCTACACCTTC
CATSRDTAGGYGYTF
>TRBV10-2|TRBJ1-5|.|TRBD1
TGCGCCAGCAGTGAGTCCGGGACAGCAAATCAGCCCCAGCATTTT
CASSESGTANQPQHF
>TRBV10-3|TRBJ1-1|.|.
TGTGCCATCAGTGACACGGACAGATCGAAGGCTTTCTTT
CAISDTDRSKAFF
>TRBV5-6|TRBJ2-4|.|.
TGTGCCAGCAGCCCAAACAGCGGGGCCAAAAACATTCAGTACTTC
CASSPNSGAKNIQYF
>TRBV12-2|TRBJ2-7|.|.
TGTGCAAGTCGCTTTGCTAGGACAGGGTGGGACGAGCAGTACTTC
CASRFARTGWDEQYF
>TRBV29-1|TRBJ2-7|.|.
TGCAGCGGGGGCGCGGGCTACGAGCAGTACTTC
CSGGAGYEQYF
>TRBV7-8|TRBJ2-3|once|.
TGTGCCAGCAGCTACAGGGATCTCACAGATACGCAGTATTTT
CASSYRDLTDTQYF
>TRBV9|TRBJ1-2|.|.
TGTGCCAGCAGCGGAACAGGGCGTGGCTACACCTTC
CASSGTGRGYTF
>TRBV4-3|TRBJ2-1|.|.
TGCGCCAGCAGCCAAGAATGGGGTCTCAACAATGAGCAGTTCTTC
CASSQEWGLNNEQFF
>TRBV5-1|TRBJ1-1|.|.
TGCGCCAGCAGCCCGGGGGGGGCGATGAACACTGAAGCTTTCTTT
CASSPGGAMNTEAFF
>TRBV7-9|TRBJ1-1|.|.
TGTGCCACCGAAAGCCATGGCACTGAAGCTTTCTTT
CATESHGTEAFF
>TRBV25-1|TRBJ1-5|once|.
TGTGCCAGCAGTGAAGACGGCAACTATAGCAATCAGCCCCAGCATTTT
CASSEDGNYSNQPQHF
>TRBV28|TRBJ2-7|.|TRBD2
TGTGCCAGCAGTTCAGGGGCAGCGGGAGGGTCCTACGAGCAGTACTTC
CASSSGAAGGSYEQYF
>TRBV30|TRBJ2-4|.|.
TGTGCCTCCACGGGTTTGGGTTTTGGAAACATTCAGTACTTC
CASTGLGFGNIQYF
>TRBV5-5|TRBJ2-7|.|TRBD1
TGTGCCAGCAGCCAAAGACAGGGGACGAAGTACGAGCAGTACTTC
CASSQRQGTKYEQYF
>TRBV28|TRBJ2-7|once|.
TGTGCCAGCAGTGGTACCCTGGGCTACGAGCAGTACTTC
CASSGTLGYEQYF
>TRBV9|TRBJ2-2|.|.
TGTGCCAGCAGCGTAGGAGACCACACCGGGGAGCTGTTTTTT
CASSVGDHTGELFF
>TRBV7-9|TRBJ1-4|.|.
TGTGCCAGCAGCGTACAGGCATCTAATGAAAAACTGTTTTTT
CASSVQASNEKLFF
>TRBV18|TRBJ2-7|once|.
TGTGCCAGCTCACCAACCAGTTCCTACGAGCAGTACTTC
CASSPTSSYEQYF
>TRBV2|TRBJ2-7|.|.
TGTGCCAGCAGTGACTTCCGACAGTACTTC
CASSDFRQYF
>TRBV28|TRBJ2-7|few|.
TGTGCCAGCAGTTTAGGGCCTCTTGAGCAGTACTTC
CASSLGPLEQYF
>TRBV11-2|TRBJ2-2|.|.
TGTGCCAGCAGCGCGGCTAGAACTAACACCGGGGAGCTGTTTTTT
CASSAARTNTGELFF
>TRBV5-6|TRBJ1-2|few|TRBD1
TGTGCCAGCAGCCAGGACAGGAGGGATGGCTACACCTTC
CASSQDRRDGYTF
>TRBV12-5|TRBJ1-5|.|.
TGTGCTAGTGGTTTGGTTACACAGGGTTTCGGTCAGCCCCAGCATTTT
CASGLVTQGFGQPQHF
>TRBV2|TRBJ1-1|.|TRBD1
TGTGCCAGCAAGATGACAGGGGGGTATCGCACTGAAGCTTTCTTT
CASKMTGGYRTEAFF
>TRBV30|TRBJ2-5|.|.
TGTGCCTGGAGGGGAGGGCAGGGGGAGACCCAGTACTTC
CAWRGGQGETQYF
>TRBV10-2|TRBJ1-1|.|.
TGCGCCAGCAGTGCTCACAGTACGAGTGAAGCTTTCTTT
CASSAHSTSEAFF
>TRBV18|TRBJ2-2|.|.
TGTGCCAGCTCACGTACAGGAGCGAACACCGGGGAGCTGTTTTTT
CASSRTGANTGELFF
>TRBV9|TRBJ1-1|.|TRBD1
TGTGCCAGCAGCGCGGAGGTGACAGGGGGGACTGAAGCTTTCTTT
CASSAEVTGGTEAFF
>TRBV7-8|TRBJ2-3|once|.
TGTGCCAGCAGCTTAAGCTTCTATGGAGAGGATACGCAGTATTTT
CASSLSFYGEDTQYF
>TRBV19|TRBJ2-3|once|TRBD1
TGTGCCAGTAGGACAGGGGGCACAGATACGCAGTATTTT
CASRTGGTDTQYF
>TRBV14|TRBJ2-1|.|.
TGTGCCAGCAGCTTACCGCGGGGACGGAACAATGAGCAGTTCTTC
CASSLPRGRNNEQFF
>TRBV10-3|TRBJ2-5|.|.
TGTGCCATCAGTGAAGGGCAGGCCCCCCAAGAGACCCAGTACTTC
CAISEGQAPQETQYF
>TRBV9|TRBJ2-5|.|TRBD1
TGTGCCAGCAGCCCAGGACAGGGGTACTTGCAAGAGACCCAGTACTTC
CASSPGQGYLQETQYF
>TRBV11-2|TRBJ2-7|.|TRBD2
TGTGCCAGCACCCCGGGAGGGGGTAGGCCCTACGAGCAGTACTTC
CASTPGGGRPYEQYF
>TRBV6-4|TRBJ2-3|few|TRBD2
TGTGCCAGCAGCTCCCTAGCGGGGGAAAGCACAGATACGCAGTATTTT
CASSSLAGESTDTQYF
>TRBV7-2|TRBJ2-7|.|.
TGTGCCAGCAGCTTAGGATGGGGGCAGTACGAGCAGTACTTC
CASSLGWGQYEQYF
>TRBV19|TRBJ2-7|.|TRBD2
TGTGCCAGTAGCACAACCGGGACTAGCTACGAGCAGTACTTC
CASSTTGTSYEQYF
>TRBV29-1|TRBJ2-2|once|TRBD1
TGCAGCGTTCAGGGGGCCGCCGGGGAGCTGTTTTTT
CSVQGAAGELFF
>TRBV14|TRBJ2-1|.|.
TGTGCCAGCAGCCCTAGCTATGTACGCAATGAGCAGTTCTTC
CASSPSYVRNEQFF
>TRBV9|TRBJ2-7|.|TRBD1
TGTGCCAGCAGCCCAGAGGGGACAGGACTCTACGAGCAGTACTTC
CASSPEGTGLYEQYF
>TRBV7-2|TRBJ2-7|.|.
TGTGCCAGCAGCCCCAGCTCCTACGAGCAGTACTTC
CASSPSSYEQYF